This is a list of T cell receptor beta chains from one sample in a study of cytomegalovirus exposure and HLA in healthy donors. The protocol was immunoSEQ multiplex PCR, while the TCRdb copy is restricted to in-frame clones and leaves out a portion. The sample lists 80,000 to 100,000 clones, just under 80% seen once, with approximately 7.9% in the top ten. The sample consisted of PBMCs. These receptors originate from a man aged 25 to 40 in good health and CMV-seronegative. CDR3s include the opening cysteine and the closing phenylalanine or tryptophan. Each record gives: D gene, V gene, J gene, clone size, CDR3 DNA, CDR3 protein. The D gene is left open where the match is weak. Part of the rows lack a size; the others show once, few, many or a class for expanded clones.

>NA|TRBV11-3|TRBJ2-2|NA
TGTGCCAGCAGCCAACCACAGGGCACCGGGGAGCTGTTTTTT
CASSQPQGTGELFF
>TRBD2|TRBV6-1|TRBJ2-7|NA
TGTGCCAGCCGGGAGACTAGCAGCTACGAGCAGTACTTC
CASRETSSYEQYF
>TRBD1|TRBV2|TRBJ2-1|NA
TGTGCCAGCACTAGGGGGCCAAGTTTGAATGAGCAGTTCTTC
CASTRGPSLNEQFF
>TRBD1|TRBV6-5|TRBJ2-2|NA
TGTGCCAGCAGTTACCTCGGACAGGGGGCGGGCGGGGAGCTGTTTTTT
CASSYLGQGAGGELFF
>TRBD1|TRBV10-3|TRBJ1-1|once
TGTGCCATCAGTGACCCGGGACAGGGTGGATCTGAAGCTTTCTTT
CAISDPGQGGSEAFF
>NA|TRBV30|TRBJ1-6|NA
TGTGCCTCACGGCAGGGCCATAGCTCCTATAATTCACCCCTCCACTTT
CASRQGHSSYNSPLHF
>NA|TRBV6-5|TRBJ1-6|few
TGTGCCAGCAGCTCAGGGCCTGACGATAATTCCCCCCTCCACTTT
CASSSGPDDNSPLHF
>NA|TRBV4-3|TRBJ1-6|once
TGCGCCAGCAGCCAAGATATGGCCAGGGGCCCCCTCCACTTT
CASSQDMARGPLHF
>TRBD2|TRBV5-1|TRBJ2-7|once
TGCGCCAGCAGCGGGAGGCTAGCGGGAGGGCTGGCCGAGCAGTACTTC
CASSGRLAGGLAEQYF
>TRBD1|TRBV6-1|TRBJ1-1|NA
TGTGCCAGCAGTTCCCGGACAGGTTTAAACACTGAAGCTTTCTTT
CASSSRTGLNTEAFF
>NA|TRBV11-2|TRBJ2-5|NA
TGTGCCAGCAGCGCGGGGATAGCGTTTCAAGAGACCCAGTACTTC
CASSAGIAFQETQYF
>NA|TRBV4-3|TRBJ2-7|NA
TGCGCCAGCAGCCAAGATTGGGCAGCTTACGAGCAGTACTTC
CASSQDWAAYEQYF
>NA|TRBV5-6|TRBJ2-7|NA
TGTGCCAGCAGTCCAGACGGACAGAGGCTCTACGAGCAGTACTTC
CASSPDGQRLYEQYF
>TRBD2|TRBV9|TRBJ2-3|once
TGTGCCAGCAGCCCTACCAGCGGGAGGGCCGGAGATACGCAGTATTTT
CASSPTSGRAGDTQYF
>NA|TRBV7-8|TRBJ1-6|NA
TGTGCCAGCAGCGGCGGGACGCGGAGGAATTCACCCCTCCACTTT
CASSGGTRRNSPLHF
>TRBD2|TRBV5-1|TRBJ2-3|NA
TGCGCCAGCAGCTTAGCGGGGAACACAGATACGCAGTATTTT
CASSLAGNTDTQYF
>NA|TRBV6-5|TRBJ2-1|NA
TGTGCCAGCTCCCAGACAGGTATCAATGAGCAGTTCTTC
CASSQTGINEQFF
>TRBD1|TRBV19|TRBJ2-1|NA
TGTGCCAGTAGTGGAACCGGGACAGGGATGCGGAATGAGCAGTTCTTC
CASSGTGTGMRNEQFF
>TRBD2|TRBV4-2|TRBJ2-6|NA
TGTGCCAGCAGCCAAGAGGGACTAGCGGGGTCTGGGGCCAACGTCCTGACTTTC
CASSQEGLAGSGANVLTF
>NA|TRBV6-4|TRBJ2-3|NA
TGTGCCAGCAGTCTTCAGGGGGGTGTCACAGATACGCAGTATTTT
CASSLQGGVTDTQYF
>TRBD2|TRBV9|TRBJ2-2|NA
TGTGCCAGCAGCGTAGACGGGAGGTACACCGGGGAGCTGTTTTTT
CASSVDGRYTGELFF
>TRBD1|TRBV2|TRBJ2-5|NA
TGTGCCAGCAGTGTAGGTCGGACAGGGGGGGAGACCCAGTACTTC
CASSVGRTGGETQYF
>TRBD2|TRBV6-4|TRBJ2-3|NA
TGTGCCAGCAGTGGACTAGCGGGAGCAGATACGCAGTATTTT
CASSGLAGADTQYF
>NA|TRBV30|TRBJ1-1|NA
TGTGCCTGGAGTACTGGGGGCACAGTGAACACTGAAGCTTTCTTT
CAWSTGGTVNTEAFF
>NA|TRBV5-6|TRBJ1-1|few
TGTGCCAGCACCCCAACGTATGAGAGCATTGAAGCTTTCTTT
CASTPTYESIEAFF
>NA|TRBV7-9|TRBJ2-1|NA
TGTGCCAGCAGCTTAGAGTTACAATACAATGAGCAGTTCTTC
CASSLELQYNEQFF
>NA|TRBV5-6|TRBJ1-1|NA
TGTGCCAGCAGCTTGACGGAGTCTGAAGCTTTCTTT
CASSLTESEAFF
>NA|TRBV28|TRBJ1-5|NA
TGTGCCAGCAGCCGACCCTCCTGGGCAGGGGACGGATCGGTGCATCAGCCCCAGCATTTT
CASSRPSWAGDGSVHQPQHF
>TRBD1|TRBV5-1|TRBJ2-3|NA
TGCGCCAGCAGCTTGAGGGGGCTAGCTAGCACAGATACGCAGTATTTT
CASSLRGLASTDTQYF
>NA|TRBV5-6|TRBJ2-4|NA
TGTGCCAGCCACGAACGGCGAGGCGTCGGAATTCAGTACTTC
CASHERRGVGIQYF
>NA|TRBV5-6|TRBJ1-2|NA
TGTGCCAGCAGCTTGGTTAAGGGAGGATATGGCTACACCTTC
CASSLVKGGYGYTF
>TRBD1|TRBV4-3|TRBJ1-1|NA
TGCGCCAGCAGCCGAGGGACAGGGGACCGCACTGAAGCTTTCTTT
CASSRGTGDRTEAFF
>TRBD1|TRBV5-8|TRBJ1-5|NA
TGTGCCAGCAGCTGGACAGGGCATCAGCCCCAGCATTTT
CASSWTGHQPQHF
>NA|TRBV28|TRBJ1-2|NA
TGTGCCAGCAGACGACCCGACACCTACTATGGCTACACCTTC
CASRRPDTYYGYTF
>NA|TRBV1|TRBJ2-5|few
TGCACCAGCAGCGTCCGGGGCGGGAGGGCCCGGGAGACCCAGTACTTC
CTSSVRGGRARETQYF
>NA|TRBV5-6|TRBJ2-3|NA
TGTGCCAGCAGCGGGACAAGGTACACAGATACGCAGTATTTT
CASSGTRYTDTQYF
>NA|TRBV7-2|TRBJ1-5|NA
TGTGCCAGCAGCTTAAGACAAAAAACAGGAAGGGATCAGCCCCAGCATTTT
CASSLRQKTGRDQPQHF
>NA|TRBV9|TRBJ2-1|NA
TGTGCCAGCAACAGGGAGAGCTCCTACAATGAGCAGTTCTTC
CASNRESSYNEQFF
>NA|TRBV4-1|TRBJ2-2|NA
TGCGCCAGCAGCACTCGACAGGCGGGCACCGGGGAGCTGTTTTTT
CASSTRQAGTGELFF
>NA|TRBV7-2|TRBJ2-7|NA
TGTGCCAGCAGCCCCGGGAGACGGTACGAGCAGTACTTC
CASSPGRRYEQYF
>NA|TRBV9|TRBJ2-7|NA
TGTGCCAGCAGCCCCCGATCCGGAGGGGACTACGAGCAGTACTTC
CASSPRSGGDYEQYF
>NA|TRBV7-8|TRBJ1-6|NA
TGTGCCAGCAGCCCCAGACAGAATTCACCCCTCCACTTT
CASSPRQNSPLHF
>NA|TRBV5-7|TRBJ1-5|NA
TGTGCCAGCAGCTTGTGGCAGGGCAGCAATCAGCCCCAGCATTTT
CASSLWQGSNQPQHF
>TRBD1|TRBV18|TRBJ2-7|NA
TGTGCCAGCTCACCGGGACAGGGGGTGACCTACGAGCAGTACTTC
CASSPGQGVTYEQYF
>NA|TRBV5-5|TRBJ1-6|medium-sized
TGTGCCAGCAGCTTGTTTTCAGGAGGTTCACCCCTCCACTTT
CASSLFSGGSPLHF
>TRBD2|TRBV30|TRBJ2-7|NA
TGTGCCGCATCCAAGCGGGGGTCCTACGAGCAGTACTTC
CAASKRGSYEQYF
>TRBD1|TRBV5-4|TRBJ2-1|NA
TGTGCCAGCAGCAACCGGGACAGGGTATCAAGCTCCTACAATGAGCAGTTCTTC
CASSNRDRVSSSYNEQFF
>NA|TRBV30|TRBJ1-3|few
TGTGCCTGGAGTGGCGGGACGGGCTCTGGAAACACCATATATTTT
CAWSGGTGSGNTIYF
>TRBD2|TRBV6-6|TRBJ2-7|NA
TGTGCCAGCAGGGAGGGACTAGCGCTCCACGAGCAGTACTTC
CASREGLALHEQYF
>NA|TRBV30|TRBJ1-2|NA
TGTGCATCTGCCCCCTGGCATGGCTACACCTTC
CASAPWHGYTF
>NA|TRBV2|TRBJ2-1|NA
TGTGCAGCGGGCCGCGGTTACAATGAGCAGTTCTTC
CAAGRGYNEQFF
>NA|TRBV7-9|TRBJ2-5|NA
TGTGCCAGCAGCGCAGGACAGTATGAAGAGACCCAGTACTTC
CASSAGQYEETQYF
>NA|TRBV5-1|TRBJ1-1|NA
TGCGCCAGCAGGGGGGGTAGCTCGAACACTGAAGCTTTCTTT
CASRGGSSNTEAFF